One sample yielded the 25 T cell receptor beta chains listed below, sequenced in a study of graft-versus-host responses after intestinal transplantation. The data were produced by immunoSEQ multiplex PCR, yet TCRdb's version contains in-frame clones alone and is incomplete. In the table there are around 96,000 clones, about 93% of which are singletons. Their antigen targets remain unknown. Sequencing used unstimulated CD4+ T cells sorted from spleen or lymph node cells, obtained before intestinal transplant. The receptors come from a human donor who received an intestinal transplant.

The DNA for the CDR3 is TGTGCCAGTAGAGTGCGGGAGGGCAATGAGCAGTTCTTC. This encodes CASRVREGNEQFF. The V call is TRBV19, the J call TRBJ2-1; 9 bases are a match to TRBD2. Per the germline V gene, CDR1 is LNHDA and CDR2 is SQIVND (reference sequence). With 6 bases clipped from V and 6 bases from J, the junction kept 3 bases outside the gene matches. CDR3 length: 13 amino acids.

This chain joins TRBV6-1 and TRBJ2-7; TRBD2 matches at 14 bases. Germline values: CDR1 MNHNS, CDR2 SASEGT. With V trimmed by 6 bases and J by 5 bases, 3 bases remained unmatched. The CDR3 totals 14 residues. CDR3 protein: CASSRLAGGNEQYF. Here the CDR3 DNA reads TGTGCCAGCAGCCGACTAGCGGGAGGGAACGAGCAGTACTTC.

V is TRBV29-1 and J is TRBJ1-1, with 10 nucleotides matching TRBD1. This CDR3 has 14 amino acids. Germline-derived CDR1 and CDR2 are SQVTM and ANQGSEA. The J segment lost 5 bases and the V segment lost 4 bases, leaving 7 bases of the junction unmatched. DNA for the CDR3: TGCAGCGTTGTCCCACGGGACAGGGGTACTGAAGCTTTCTTT. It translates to CSVVPRDRGTEAFF.

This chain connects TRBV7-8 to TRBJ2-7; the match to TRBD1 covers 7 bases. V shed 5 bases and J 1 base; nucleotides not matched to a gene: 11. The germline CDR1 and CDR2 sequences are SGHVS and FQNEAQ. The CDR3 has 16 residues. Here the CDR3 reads CASSTQGQLLSYEQYF. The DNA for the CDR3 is TGTGCCAGCAGCACCCAGGGACAGTTACTTTCCTACGAGCAGTACTTC.

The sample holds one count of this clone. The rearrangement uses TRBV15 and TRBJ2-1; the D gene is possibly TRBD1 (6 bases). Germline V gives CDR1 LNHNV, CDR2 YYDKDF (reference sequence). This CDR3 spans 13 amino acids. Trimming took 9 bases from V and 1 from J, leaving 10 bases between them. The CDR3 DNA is TGTGCCACTGGACAGATTTCCTACAATGAGCAGTTCTTC. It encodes CATGQISYNEQFF.

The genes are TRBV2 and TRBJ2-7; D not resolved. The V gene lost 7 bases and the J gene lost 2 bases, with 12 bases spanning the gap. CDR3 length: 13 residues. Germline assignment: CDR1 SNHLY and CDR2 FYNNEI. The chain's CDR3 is CASTLPVTYEQYF. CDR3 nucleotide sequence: TGTGCCAGCACCCTACCGGTGACCTACGAGCAGTACTTC.

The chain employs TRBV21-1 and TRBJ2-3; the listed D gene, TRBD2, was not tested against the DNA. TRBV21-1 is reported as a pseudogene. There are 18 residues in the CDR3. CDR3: CASSKNSWTRLSSDTQYF. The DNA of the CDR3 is TGTGCCAGCAGCAAGAACTCGTGGACTAGGCTTTCGTCAGATACGCAGTATTTT.

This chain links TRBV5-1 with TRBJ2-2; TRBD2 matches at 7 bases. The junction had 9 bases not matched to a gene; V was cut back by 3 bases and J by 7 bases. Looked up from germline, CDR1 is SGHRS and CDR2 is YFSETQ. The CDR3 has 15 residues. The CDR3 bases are TGCGCCAGCAGCTCCGGAAATGGGGGGGACGGGGAGCTGTTTTTT. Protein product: CASSSGNGGDGELFF.

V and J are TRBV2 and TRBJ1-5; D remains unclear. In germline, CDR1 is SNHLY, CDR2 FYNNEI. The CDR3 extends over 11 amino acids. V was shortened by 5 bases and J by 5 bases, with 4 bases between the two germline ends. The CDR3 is CASSQDQPQHF. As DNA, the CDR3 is TGTGCCAGCAGTCAGGATCAGCCCCAGCATTTT.

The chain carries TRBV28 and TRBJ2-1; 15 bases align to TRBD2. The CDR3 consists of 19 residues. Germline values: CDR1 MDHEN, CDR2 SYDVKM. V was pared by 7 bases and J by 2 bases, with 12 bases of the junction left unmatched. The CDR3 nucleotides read TGTGCCAGCACCTCGGTCCCGGGACTAGCGGGAGGAACCTACAATGAGCAGTTCTTC. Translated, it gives CASTSVPGLAGGTYNEQFF.

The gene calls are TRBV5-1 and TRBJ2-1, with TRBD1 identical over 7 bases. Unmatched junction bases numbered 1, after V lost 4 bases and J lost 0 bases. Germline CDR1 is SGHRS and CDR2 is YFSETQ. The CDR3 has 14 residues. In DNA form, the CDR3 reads TGCGCCAGCAGCCCAGGGGGCTCCTACAATGAGCAGTTCTTC. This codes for CASSPGGSYNEQFF.

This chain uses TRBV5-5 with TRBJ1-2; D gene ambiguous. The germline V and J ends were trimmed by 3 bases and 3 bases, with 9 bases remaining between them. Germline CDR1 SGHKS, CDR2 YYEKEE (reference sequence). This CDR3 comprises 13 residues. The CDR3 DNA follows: TGTGCCAGCAGCTATGCCGGAGACTATGGCTACACCTTC. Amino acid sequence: CASSYAGDYGYTF.

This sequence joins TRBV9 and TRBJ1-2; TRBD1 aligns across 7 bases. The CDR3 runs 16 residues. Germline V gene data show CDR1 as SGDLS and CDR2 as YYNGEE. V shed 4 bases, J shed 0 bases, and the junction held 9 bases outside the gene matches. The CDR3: CASSTRRDSPNYGYTF. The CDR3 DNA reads TGTGCCAGCAGCACGCGCCGGGACAGCCCTAACTATGGCTACACCTTC.

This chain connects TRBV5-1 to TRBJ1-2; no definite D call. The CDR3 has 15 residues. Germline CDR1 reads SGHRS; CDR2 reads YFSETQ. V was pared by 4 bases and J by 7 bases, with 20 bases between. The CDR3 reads CASSRPGEGISGYTF. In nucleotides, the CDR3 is TGCGCCAGCAGCCGACCCGGGGAGGGAATTAGTGGCTACACCTTC. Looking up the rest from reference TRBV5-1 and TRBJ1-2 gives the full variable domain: KAGVTQTPRYLIKTRGQQVTLSCSPISGHRSVSWYQQTPGQGLQFLFEYFSETQRNKGNFPGRFSGRQFSNSRSEMNVSTLELGDSALYLCASSRPGEGISGYTFGSGTRLTVV.

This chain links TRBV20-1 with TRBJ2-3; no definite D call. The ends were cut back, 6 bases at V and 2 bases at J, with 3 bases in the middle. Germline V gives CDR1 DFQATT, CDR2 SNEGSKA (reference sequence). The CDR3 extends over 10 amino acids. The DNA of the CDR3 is TGCAGTGCCCTCACAGATACGCAGTATTTT. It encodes CSALTDTQYF.

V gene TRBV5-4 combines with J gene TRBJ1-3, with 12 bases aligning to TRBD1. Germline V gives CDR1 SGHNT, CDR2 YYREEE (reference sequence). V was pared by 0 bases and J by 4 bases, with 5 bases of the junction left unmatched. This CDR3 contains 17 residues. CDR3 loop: CASSLGGTGGAGNTIYF. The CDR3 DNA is TGTGCCAGCAGCTTGGGTGGGACAGGGGGCGCGGGAAACACCATATATTTT.

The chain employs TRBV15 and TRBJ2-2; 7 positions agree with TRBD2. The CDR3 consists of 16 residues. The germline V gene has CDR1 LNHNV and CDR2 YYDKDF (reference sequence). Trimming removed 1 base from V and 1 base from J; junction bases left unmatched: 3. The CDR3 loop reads CATSRGLAVNTGELFF. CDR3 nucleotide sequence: TGTGCCACCAGCAGAGGGCTAGCGGTGAACACCGGGGAGCTGTTTTTT.

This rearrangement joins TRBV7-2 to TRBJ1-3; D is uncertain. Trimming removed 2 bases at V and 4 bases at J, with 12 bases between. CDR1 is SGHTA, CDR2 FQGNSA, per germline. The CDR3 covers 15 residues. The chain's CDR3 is CASSLNLAAGNTIYF. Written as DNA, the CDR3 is TGTGCCAGCAGCTTAAATCTCGCTGCGGGAAACACCATATATTTT.

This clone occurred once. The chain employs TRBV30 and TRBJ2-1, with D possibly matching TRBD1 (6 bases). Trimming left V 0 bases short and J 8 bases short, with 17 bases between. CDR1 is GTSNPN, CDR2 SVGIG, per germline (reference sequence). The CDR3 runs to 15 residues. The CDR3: CAWSVQGMGYDEQFF. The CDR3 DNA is TGTGCCTGGAGTGTTCAGGGGATGGGATACGATGAGCAGTTCTTC.

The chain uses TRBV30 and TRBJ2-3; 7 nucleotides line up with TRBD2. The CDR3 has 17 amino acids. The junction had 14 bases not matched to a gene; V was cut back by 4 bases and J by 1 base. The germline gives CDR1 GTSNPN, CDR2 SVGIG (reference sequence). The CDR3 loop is CAWTQNRISGGTDTQYF. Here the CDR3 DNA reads TGTGCCTGGACACAAAACCGAATCAGCGGGGGCACAGATACGCAGTATTTT. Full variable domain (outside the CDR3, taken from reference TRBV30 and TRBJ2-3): SQTIHQWPATLVQPVGSPLSLECTVEGTSNPNLYWYRQAAGRGLQLLFYSVGIGQISSEVPQNLSASRPQDRQFILSSKKLLLSDSGFYLCAWTQNRISGGTDTQYFGPGTRLTVL.

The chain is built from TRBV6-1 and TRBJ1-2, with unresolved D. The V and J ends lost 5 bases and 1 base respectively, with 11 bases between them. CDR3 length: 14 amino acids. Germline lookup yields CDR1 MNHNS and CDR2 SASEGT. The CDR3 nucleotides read TGTGCCAGCAGTAACAGTGGCGATAACTATGGCTACACCTTC. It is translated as CASSNSGDNYGYTF.

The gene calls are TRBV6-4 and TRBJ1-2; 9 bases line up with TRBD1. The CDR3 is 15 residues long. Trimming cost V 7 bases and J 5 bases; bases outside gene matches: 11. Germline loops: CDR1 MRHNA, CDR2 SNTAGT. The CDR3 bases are TGTGCCAGCACGGTCGACACAGGGGGCAGGTATGGCTACACCTTC. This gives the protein CASTVDTGGRYGYTF.

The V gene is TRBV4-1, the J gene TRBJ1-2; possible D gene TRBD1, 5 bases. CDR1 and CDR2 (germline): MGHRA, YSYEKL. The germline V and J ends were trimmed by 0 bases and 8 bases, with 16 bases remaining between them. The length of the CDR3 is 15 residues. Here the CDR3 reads CASSQDDRSILGYTF. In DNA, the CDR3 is TGCGCCAGCAGCCAAGACGACAGAAGTATTTTGGGCTACACCTTC.

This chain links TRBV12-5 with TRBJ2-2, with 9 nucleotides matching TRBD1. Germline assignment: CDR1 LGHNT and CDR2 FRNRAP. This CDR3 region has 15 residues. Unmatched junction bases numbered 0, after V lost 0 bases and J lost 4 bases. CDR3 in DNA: TGTGCTAGTGGTTTGGTGGGACAGGGCACCGGGGAGCTGTTTTTT. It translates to CASGLVGQGTGELFF.

For the CDR3, the DNA is TGTGCCAGCAGCTTCCTAGCAAGTGCGCCAGATACGCAGTATTTT. Protein: CASSFLASAPDTQYF. The chain combines TRBV7-8 with TRBJ2-3; D perhaps matches TRBD2 (5 bases). Germline values: CDR1 SGHVS, CDR2 FQNEAQ. V was shortened by 3 bases and J by 4 bases, with 14 bases between the two germline ends. This CDR3 has 15 amino acids.